This T cell receptor beta chain derives from a study of blood T cell repertoires in COVID-19 (dated by TCRdb to 2020 to 2022). Regarding the research as a whole: Collaborator samples came from the United States, Italy and Spain and covered acute and convalescent phases of COVID-19. Subjects who had been exposed to COVID-19, were actively infected with it, or had recovered from it provided the deeply sampled blood TCRbeta repertoires that made up the dataset. Nearly every sample came with metadata listing a de-identified subject ID, COVID-19 status, age in years and sex. The repertoires were released in a freely available public database intended as a resource for research on the immune response to SARS-CoV-2. Samples came from the ongoing ImmuneRACE study (first 160 participants) plus 1,254 subjects from 6 global collaborators. Where available, HLA class I and class II types were taken from metadata supplied by the sample provider and were not determined by assay-based typing. The material from the prospective study consisted of cDNA or gDNA derived from T cells, B-cell-depleted T cells, or PBMCs. Broader findings and caveats from the paper: The amount of clinical and demographic metadata varied by source and participant and was provided uncurated.

The immunoSEQ Assay, a bias-controlled multiplex PCR, was used to amplify TCRbeta CDR3 regions from genomic DNA. Per the source publication's procedure: The number of nucleated cells in each sample was estimated from the amplification of reference gene primers within the assay. Sequence reads were collapsed and filtered to measure the absolute abundance of every unique TCRbeta CDR3 rearrangement. For each sample, productive Simpson clonality was calculated as the square root of Simpson's diversity index over productive rearrangements. The source is immuneACCESS, and TCRdb retained only in-frame sequences with V and J called. Part of the clones is not carried over; for the studies checked, unresolved V genes explain less than half of this, and the remainder is unexplained. D and trimming were read from the DNA, whereas the V and J calls and clone size are those reported in that table. This sample has 220,000 or so clones in its table, and 80% to 90% of those were observed once. The ten largest clones take up less than 6.5% of the sample.

From the cysteine through the phenylalanine, the CDR3 covers 13 amino acids. Only the CDR3 part of the read is kept: 39 bases, read in frame from the first base. The germline V gene encodes CDR1 MDHEN and CDR2 SYDVKM. Trimming removed 4 bases from V and 5 bases from J, leaving 9 bases between the germline ends. In regard to this clone: Its antigen remains unidentified. Qualities for individual bases were not recorded, and no much larger clone is one base off.

Another Seattle source contributed samples from volunteer blood donors who had recovered from COVID-19. Each collaborating institution followed its own protocols to collect whole blood in K2EDTA tubes. For TCRbeta analysis, collaborator samples were shipped as frozen whole blood, as isolated PBMCs, or as DNA extracted from either sample type. The origin of this receptor is a woman aged 60-75 years who had recovered from COVID-19. The specimen sequenced was peripheral blood. The rearrangement joined TRBV28 to TRBJ1-5; the D segment cannot be called with confidence. DNA sequence: TGTGCCAGCAGTTCATCGGTCGATCAGCCCCAGCATTTT. It translates as CASSSSVDQPQHF.